This T cell receptor beta chain was found in a study of long-term antiretroviral therapy in people with HIV. They ran version v3.0 of the immunoSEQ assay at survey level. TCRdb keeps only in-frame clones here, not all; method: immunoSEQ multiplex PCR. The sample contains about 29,000 clones, 70% to 90% of which appear only once. Trimming removed 4 bases at V and 7 bases at J, with 23 bases between. CDR1 and CDR2 from the germline V gene are SGHRS and YFSETQ. The CDR3 is 16 residues long. Notes on this clone: Antigen unknown.

General observations from the study: Controls showed broader CDR3 length ranges than did the HIV repertoires.

Post-ART PBMC samples numbered at least two per donor, and pre-ART ones at least one. The study used samples holding about 0.85-10 million cryopreserved PBMC before DNA extraction. The rearrangement uses TRBV5-1 and TRBJ1-2, with D tentatively TRBD1 (5 bases). The source material was unsorted PBMCs, sampled roughly 5 years before starting antiretroviral therapy. The receptor's source is a man aged 45-65 years with HIV. CDR3 nucleotides: TGCGCCAGCAGCATAGACACCGGGACGGCAAAAGTTGGCTACACCTTC. It yields the protein CASSIDTGTAKVGYTF.